Reported below is one TCR beta chain. The data belong to a study of blood T cell repertoires in COVID-19. Produced via immunoSEQ multiplex PCR; TCRdb's table is partial and in-frame only. This table has around 330,000 clones, 87% appearing once. Germline values: CDR1 LNHDA, CDR2 SQIVND (reference sequence). The CDR3 sequence is 10 residues long. The V end lost 8 bases, the J end lost 11 bases, and 12 bases lay between the germline ends. The receptor was derived from a woman under 30 who had recovered from COVID-19. Sample: PBMCs or T cells enriched from blood (not recorded which). The V gene is TRBV19, the J gene TRBJ1-1; D call uncertain. For the CDR3, the DNA is TGTGCCAGTGGGCAGGTTGGCGCTTTCTTT. The encoded protein is CASGQVGAFF.